This T cell receptor (beta chain) appears in the sequencing data of a study of cytomegalovirus exposure and HLA in healthy donors. At the level of the study: One earlier analysis, a look at about 179 million T cells, found some 110 million unique TCR beta sequences. HLA-typed donors were the source of 90 million or so unique TCRs, which an early data release held. Study results and limitations: Later on, an analysis found that several of the most significant clusters appeared to be linked to common viral pathogens, which included parvovirus B19. In an earlier analysis, productive rearrangement rates for most beta V segments clustered near 87% or 30%.

Researchers ran the PCR with 60 Vbeta and 13 Jbeta primers. Sequencing used immunoSEQ multiplex PCR; TCRdb keeps in-frame clones, though not all of them. The profile shows roughly 200,000 clones, approximately 80% of them singletons. The CDR3 has 15 amino acids. Trimming pared 2 bases from V and 0 bases from J, leaving 8 bases between. Per germline, CDR1 MNHNY and CDR2 SVGAGI (reference sequence). As to this clone: The antigen is unknown.

The TCR sequence derives from a woman aged 40 to 55 in good health and CMV-seronegative. The chain recombines TRBV6-6 with TRBJ1-3; no clear D. Sequencing used PBMCs. The CDR3 bases are TGTGCCAGCAGTTACGGGCCCATCTCTGGAAACACCATATATTTT. Its translation is CASSYGPISGNTIYF.